This T cell receptor (beta chain) was observed in a study of OX40 agonist ivuxolimab in advanced cancers. About the research overall: It was ivuxolimab, an agonistic anti-OX40 (CD134) antibody, that patients were treated with. A partial response was reached by three patients: one with hepatocellular carcinoma and two with cutaneous melanoma. The study, taken as a whole, reports: Some nonresponders additionally presented with little normalized T-cell clonal expansion. Average numbers of expanded clones were greater in CD8+ T cells than in CD4+.

With respect to this clone: Its antigen is unidentified.

TCRdb keeps only in-frame clones here, not all; method: immunoSEQ multiplex PCR. The sample shows tens of thousands of clones, around 92% of them seen only once. Germline assignment: CDR1 SGHVS and CDR2 FNYEAQ. Trimming cost V 5 bases and J 4 bases, with 14 bases left between them. The CDR3 runs 14 residues. The material sequenced was CD4+ or CD8+ T cells sorted from blood, taken in a trial of the OX40 agonist ivuxolimab. This clonotype originated in an adult with an advanced solid tumor such as melanoma, head and neck, liver or kidney cancer. V gene TRBV7-6 combines with J gene TRBJ1-1; D may be TRBD1 (5 bases). For the CDR3, the DNA is TGTGCCAGCAGCCAATCGGGGGGGTCCACTGAAGCTTTCTTT. This translates into CASSQSGGSTEAFF.